This TCR beta chain came from a study of CD8 T cells in ankylosing spondylitis. General study points: Disease-linked clones were CD8+ and relatively rare in peripheral blood. Several highly homologous variants made up a TCR beta motif, and this motif appeared characteristic of ankylosing spondylitis blood. A subset of motif variants has previously been described in the synovial fluid and blood of reactive arthritis.

This clonotype was counted many times. Its antigen is not identified. One entry per CDR3 protein, called by TCRdb with MiXCR from the 5' RACE reads. The sample contains 700,000 to 1,000,000 distinct CDR3 sequences, about an eighth of which appear only once. This sequence originates from a male donor with ankylosing spondylitis. Sequencing was done on a sample of blood, either unsorted or a sorted T cell fraction (not recorded which).

The CDR3, as DNA: TGTGCCATCAGTGATTCGGCCAGAGCCACCGGGGAGCTGTTTTTT. It specifies CAISDSARATGELFF. V and J are TRBV10-3 and TRBJ2-2, with D unresolved. Germline values: CDR1 ENHRY, CDR2 SYGVKD. The V and J ends lost 3 bases and 4 bases respectively, with 12 bases between them. This CDR3 region has 15 residues.